These 30 T cell receptor beta chains were sequenced from one sample in a study of siplizumab effects on memory and regulatory T cells. Clones were read by immunoSEQ multiplex PCR, and TCRdb kept only the in-frame ones, dropping some. This sample yields around 65,000 clones, of which around 80% are seen a single time; approximately 0.38% belongs to the top ten. The sample consisted of memory CD4+ T cells sorted from blood. These receptors were collected from a human donor in good health.

The chain employs TRBV11-2 and TRBJ1-1, with a possible D match to TRBD1 (5 bases). Germline CDR1 SGHAT, CDR2 FQNNGV. This CDR3 comprises 13 residues. The germline V and J ends were trimmed by 3 bases and 11 bases, with 16 bases remaining between them. As DNA, the CDR3 is TGTGCCAGCAGCTTCCCAGGAGGGGATGTGGCTTTCTTT. It specifies CASSFPGGDVAFF.

In this sample, this clone turned up once. The V call is TRBV7-9, the J call TRBJ2-3; 7 nucleotides match TRBD1. Losses at the gene ends were 1 base for V and 3 bases for J; bases not matched to a gene: 7. The CDR3 consists of 16 residues. Germline V gene lookup returns CDR1 SEHNR and CDR2 FQNEAQ (reference sequence). The CDR3 sequence is CASSLGWAGGTDTQYF. In DNA form, the CDR3 reads TGTGCCAGCAGCTTAGGTTGGGCAGGGGGTACAGATACGCAGTATTTT.

A few counts support this clone. J is TRBJ2-2 and V is TRBV7-2; tentative D call: TRBD1 (5 bases). Germline CDR1 reads SGHTA; CDR2 reads FQGNSA. V gave up 1 base and J gave up 5 bases, with 11 bases separating them. The CDR3 extends over 15 amino acids. CDR3 loop: CASSLGDRKTGELFF. As DNA, the CDR3 is TGTGCCAGCAGCTTAGGAGACAGAAAAACCGGGGAGCTGTTTTTT.

A few counts support this clone. The rearrangement links TRBV5-4 to TRBJ2-1; 9 bases are a match to TRBD1. The CDR3 extends over 16 amino acids. The germline V gene has CDR1 SGHNT and CDR2 YYREEE (reference sequence). After removal of 4 bases from V and 2 bases from J, the junction contained 7 bases not matched to a gene. CDR3: CASSTGQGRTYNEQFF. The CDR3, as DNA: TGTGCCAGCAGCACTGGACAGGGGAGAACCTACAATGAGCAGTTCTTC.

Regarding this clone: The sample holds other DNA sequences that translate to the same CDR3. This sequence joins TRBV29-1 and TRBJ2-7, with D tentatively TRBD2 (5 bases). Germline CDR1 SQVTM, CDR2 ANQGSEA. The V and J ends lost 5 bases and 4 bases respectively, with 12 bases between them. This CDR3 is built from 12 residues. In DNA, the CDR3 is TGCAGCGTTATGGGAGATGGGTACGAGCAGTACTTC. It specifies CSVMGDGYEQYF.

The gene calls are TRBV5-1 and TRBJ2-5; D may be TRBD2 (7 bases). V was pared by 6 bases and J by 4 bases, with 19 bases between. This CDR3 is 15 amino acids long. The germline V gene encodes CDR1 SGHRS and CDR2 YFSETQ. CDR3 sequence: CASNLGGGRGETQYF. Written as DNA, the CDR3 is TGCGCCAGCAATCTTGGGGGGGGCCGGGGAGAGACCCAGTACTTC.

This clone was picked up a small number of times. This chain uses TRBV7-9 with TRBJ1-5; D is ambiguous. Trimming took 0 bases from V and 3 from J, leaving 3 bases between them. The CDR3 loop spans 13 amino acids. Germline V gene data show CDR1 as SEHNR and CDR2 as FQNEAQ (reference sequence). CDR3 in amino acids: CASSLASNQPQHF. The CDR3 DNA follows: TGTGCCAGCAGCTTAGCGTCCAATCAGCCCCAGCATTTT.

J is TRBJ1-5 and V is TRBV6-4, with 8 bases identical to TRBD1. Germline V lookup: CDR1 MRHNA, CDR2 SNTAGT. CDR3 length equals 16 residues. V was clipped by 4 bases and J by 6 bases; unmatched bases: 11. CDR3 nucleotide sequence: TGTGCCAGCAGTGTTCCCAGGGGGCGCCTTTCTCAGCCCCAGCATTTT. Translating it yields CASSVPRGRLSQPQHF.

This chain joins TRBV6-5 and TRBJ1-1; 7 bases match TRBD1. Germline V gene lookup returns CDR1 MNHEY and CDR2 SVGAGI. J lost 1 base, V lost 6 bases, and 5 bases had no gene match. This CDR3 has 14 residues. The CDR3 protein is CASSPGTANTEAFF. The CDR3 DNA follows: TGTGCCAGCAGCCCCGGGACAGCGAACACTGAAGCTTTCTTT.

The chain couples TRBV27 to TRBJ2-4; D possibly corresponds to TRBD2 (5 bases). Germline CDR1 and CDR2: MNHEY and SMNVEV (reference sequence). The CDR3 length is 15 residues. V gave up 5 bases and J gave up 1 base, with 12 bases separating them. CDR3 region: CASSQMDFAKNIQYF. The DNA for the CDR3 is TGTGCCAGCAGTCAAATGGACTTTGCCAAAAACATTCAGTACTTC.

This chain uses TRBV20-1 with TRBJ1-2; D possibly corresponds to TRBD1 (6 bases). Deletions cut 6 bases from V and 5 bases from J, with 10 bases between. This CDR3 is built from 11 residues. The germline CDR1 and CDR2 sequences are DFQATT and SNEGSKA (reference sequence). The CDR3 loop reads CSATGKYGYTF. The CDR3 nucleotides are TGCAGTGCCACAGGGAAGTATGGCTACACCTTC.

The V gene is TRBV4-2, the J gene TRBJ2-1; 12 bases map to TRBD1. With 3 bases clipped from V and 8 bases from J, the junction kept 5 bases outside the gene matches. CDR1 is LGHNA, CDR2 YNFKEQ, per germline. The CDR3 loop spans 15 amino acids. CDR3 sequence (DNA): TGTGCCAGCAGCCAGGCGGGACAGGGGGCCGATGAGCAGTTCTTC. Its translation is CASSQAGQGADEQFF.

This clone was observed a single time. The chain joins TRBV10-3 to TRBJ1-5; weak D call: TRBD1 (5 bases). Trimming stripped 0 bases from V and 6 bases from J, with 12 bases between. CDR1 is ENHRY and CDR2 is SYGVKD in the germline V gene. The length of the CDR3 is 15 residues. The CDR3: CAISESGGTGQPQHF. CDR3 coding DNA: TGTGCCATCAGTGAGTCTGGAGGGACCGGTCAGCCCCAGCATTTT.

This rearrangement joins TRBV7-8 to TRBJ1-5; the D is unclear. The CDR3 length is 15 residues. V shed 2 bases and J shed 2 bases, with 10 bases lying between them. CDR1 is SGHVS and CDR2 is FQNEAQ in the germline V gene. CDR3 sequence reads: CASSLRLAGNQPQHF. CDR3 bases: TGTGCCAGCAGCTTAAGATTGGCAGGCAATCAGCCCCAGCATTTT.

The chain couples TRBV7-3 to TRBJ2-1; 7 positions match TRBD1. The germline gives CDR1 SGHTA, CDR2 FQGTGA. The length of the CDR3 is 15 residues. The V segment lost 3 bases and the J segment 5 bases; nucleotides outside the gene matches: 7. CDR3 region: CASSLTTGTNNEQFF. The CDR3 region has the DNA TGTGCCAGCAGCTTGACGACAGGGACAAACAATGAGCAGTTCTTC.

The chain couples TRBV7-2 to TRBJ2-1, with 10 nucleotides matching TRBD2. The CDR3 has 16 residues. The J segment lost 1 base and the V segment lost 5 bases, leaving 5 bases of the junction unmatched. Germline lookup yields CDR1 SGHTA and CDR2 FQGNSA. The DNA for the CDR3 is TGTGCCAGCAGCCTAGGTAGCGGGGGGTCCTACAATGAGCAGTTCTTC. This codes for CASSLGSGGSYNEQFF.

The chain is built from TRBV7-2 and TRBJ2-7, with 8 bases that match TRBD2. V lost 1 base to trimming and J lost 7 bases; unmatched junction nucleotides: 6. The V gene's germline CDR1 is SGHTA and CDR2 FQGNSA. The CDR3 loop spans 14 amino acids. CDR3 protein: CASSLGGLAGEQYF. Here the CDR3 DNA reads TGTGCCAGCAGCTTAGGTGGGCTAGCGGGTGAGCAGTACTTC.

V gene TRBV7-9 combines with J gene TRBJ1-5; D possibly corresponds to TRBD1 (5 bases). Germline-derived CDR1 and CDR2 are SEHNR and FQNEAQ (reference sequence). Trimming left V 3 bases short and J 1 base short, with 10 bases between. This CDR3 is 15 amino acids long. In nucleotides, the CDR3 is TGTGCCAGCAGCTTCTACGGGGCAAGCAATCAGCCCCAGCATTTT. Translating it yields CASSFYGASNQPQHF.

The DNA for the CDR3 is TGTGCCAGCAGCTTAGGCCCCCCGCTCTACGAGCAGTACTTC. As protein: CASSLGPPLYEQYF. The chain employs TRBV13 and TRBJ2-7; unclear D gene. Germline lookup yields CDR1 PRHDT and CDR2 FYEKMQ (reference sequence). The CDR3 loop spans 14 amino acids. V was trimmed by 0 bases and J by 3 bases, leaving 9 bases between them.

The CDR3 loop is CAWTSGLYGYTF. The CDR3 DNA reads TGTGCCTGGACGTCAGGACTCTATGGCTACACCTTC. The chain couples TRBV30 to TRBJ1-2; D unclear. The CDR3 loop spans 12 amino acids. Trimming shortened V by 4 bases and J by 4 bases, and 10 bases separated the two germline ends. The germline gives CDR1 GTSNPN, CDR2 SVGIG (reference sequence).

This chain links TRBV6-5 with TRBJ1-5, with unresolved D. The V end lost 2 bases, the J end lost 4 bases, and 6 bases lay between the germline ends. In germline, CDR1 is MNHEY, CDR2 SVGAGI. This CDR3 region has 13 residues. This chain's CDR3 is CASSYGTNQPQHF. CDR3 coding DNA: TGTGCCAGCAGTTACGGTACGAATCAGCCCCAGCATTTT.

This chain links TRBV28 with TRBJ2-7; TRBD1 or TRBD2 may be the D gene (6 bases each). V lost 3 bases and J 7 bases, leaving 13 bases between the germline ends. From germline, CDR1 is MDHEN and CDR2 SYDVKM. The CDR3 spans 13 residues. CDR3 sequence (DNA): TGTGCCAGCAGTTTGCGGGACACCCGAGAGCAGTACTTC. Translation: CASSLRDTREQYF. The full variable domain, with the rest looked up from reference TRBV28 and TRBJ2-7, is DVKVTQSSRYLVKRTGEKVFLECVQDMDHENMFWYRQDPGLGLRLIYFSYDVKMKEKGDIPEGYSVSREKKERFSLILESASTNQTSMYLCASSLRDTREQYFGPGTRLTVT.

This clone appeared a single time. This chain links TRBV11-2 with TRBJ2-3, with 12 bases matching TRBD1. This CDR3 has 17 residues. V lost 2 bases and J lost 6; bases outside the gene matches: 9. CDR1 is SGHAT, CDR2 FQNNGV, per germline. CDR3 residues: CASSLSSRDRGRDTQYF. The DNA for the CDR3 is TGTGCCAGCAGCTTATCGAGCCGGGACAGGGGGCGGGATACGCAGTATTTT.

This clone was recorded a few times. This chain uses TRBV11-2 with TRBJ1-5; D uncertain. Looked up from germline, CDR1 is SGHAT and CDR2 is FQNNGV. This CDR3 has 18 residues. Trimming took 2 bases from V and 0 from J, leaving 17 bases between them. CDR3: CASSLKYGDRASNQPQHF. The CDR3 DNA follows: TGTGCCAGCAGCTTAAAGTACGGGGATAGGGCTAGCAATCAGCCCCAGCATTTT.

The genes are TRBV19 and TRBJ2-6, with 7 positions matching TRBD1. The CDR3 consists of 17 residues. Unmatched junction bases numbered 7, after V lost 5 bases and J lost 0 bases. The germline V gene has CDR1 LNHDA and CDR2 SQIVND (reference sequence). The CDR3 is CASSAQWDSSGANVLTF. The CDR3 coding sequence is TGTGCCAGTAGTGCCCAATGGGACAGCTCTGGGGCCAACGTCCTGACTTTC.

This clone appeared once. The rearrangement uses TRBV15 and TRBJ2-3; 12 bases fit TRBD2. Unmatched junction bases numbered 8, after V lost 1 base and J lost 0 bases. The CDR3 loop spans 19 amino acids. Germline V gene data show CDR1 as LNHNV and CDR2 as YYDKDF (reference sequence). The CDR3 bases are TGTGCCACCAGCAGAGGGTGGCTAGCGGGGGGGCCTAGCACAGATACGCAGTATTTT. Residues: CATSRGWLAGGPSTDTQYF.

A single count supports this clone. The chain combines TRBV7-6 with TRBJ2-5, with D perhaps TRBD2 (7 bases). Trimming removed 0 bases at V and 4 bases at J, with 12 bases between. This CDR3 has 15 amino acids. Germline V gives CDR1 SGHVS, CDR2 FNYEAQ. CDR3 DNA sequence: TGTGCCAGCAGCTTAGCGGGGGGGCCGGGAGAGACCCAGTACTTC. Translating it yields CASSLAGGPGETQYF.

This clone was detected only once. The rearrangement links TRBV6-5 to TRBJ2-3; 9 bases fit TRBD1. This CDR3 is 14 amino acids long. V was pared by 4 bases and J by 4 bases, with 3 bases of the junction left unmatched. CDR1 is MNHEY and CDR2 is SVGAGI in the germline V gene. The CDR3 coding sequence is TGTGCCAGCAGTTCCGGGACAGGGCCAGATACGCAGTATTTT. Its protein product is CASSSGTGPDTQYF.

V is TRBV2 and J is TRBJ2-7, with 8 nucleotides matching TRBD1. Germline V gene sequence: CDR1 SNHLY, CDR2 FYNNEI. This CDR3 spans 14 amino acids. V was pared by 6 bases and J by 1 base, with 5 bases of the junction left unmatched. The CDR3 spells CASSRDRQSYEQYF. Written as DNA, the CDR3 is TGTGCCAGCAGCAGGGACAGGCAGTCCTACGAGCAGTACTTC.

The rearrangement joins TRBV15 to TRBJ1-6; D is unresolved. This CDR3 region has 13 residues. With 2 bases removed from V and 8 bases from J, the gap between germline ends came to 7 bases. Germline lookup yields CDR1 LNHNV and CDR2 YYDKDF (reference sequence). CDR3 in DNA: TGTGCCACCAGCAGAAAGTCAGATTCACCCCTCCACTTT. This gives the protein CATSRKSDSPLHF.